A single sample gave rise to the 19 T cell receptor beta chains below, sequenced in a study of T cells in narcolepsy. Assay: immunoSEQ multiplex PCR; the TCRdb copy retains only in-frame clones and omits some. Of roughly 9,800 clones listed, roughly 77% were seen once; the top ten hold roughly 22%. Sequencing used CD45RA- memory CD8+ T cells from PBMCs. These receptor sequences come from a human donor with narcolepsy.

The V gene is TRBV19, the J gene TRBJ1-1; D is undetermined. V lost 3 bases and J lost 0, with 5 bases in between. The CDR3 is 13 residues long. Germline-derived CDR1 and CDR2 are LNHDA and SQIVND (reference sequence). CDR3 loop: CASSMLMNTEAFF. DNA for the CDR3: TGTGCCAGTAGTATGTTGATGAACACTGAAGCTTTCTTT.

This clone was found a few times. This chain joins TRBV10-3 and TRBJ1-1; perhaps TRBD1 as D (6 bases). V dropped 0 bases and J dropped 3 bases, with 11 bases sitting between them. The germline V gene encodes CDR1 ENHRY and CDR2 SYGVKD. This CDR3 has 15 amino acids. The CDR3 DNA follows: TGTGCCATCAGTGAGTCGAATGGGGGCGACACTGAAGCTTTCTTT. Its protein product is CAISESNGGDTEAFF.

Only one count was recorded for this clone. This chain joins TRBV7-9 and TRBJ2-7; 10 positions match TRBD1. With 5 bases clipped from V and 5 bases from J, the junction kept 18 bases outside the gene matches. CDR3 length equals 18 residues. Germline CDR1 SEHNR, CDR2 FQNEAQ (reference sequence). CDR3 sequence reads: CASSPPLQDRGLWHEQYF. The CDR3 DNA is TGTGCCAGCAGCCCTCCCCTCCAAGACAGGGGGCTGTGGCACGAGCAGTACTTC. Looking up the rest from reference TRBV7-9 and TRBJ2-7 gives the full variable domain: DTGVSQNPRHKITKRGQNVTFRCDPISEHNRLYWYRQTLGQGPEFLTYFQNEAQLEKSRLLSDRFSAERPKGSFSTLEIQRTEQGDSAMYLCASSPPLQDRGLWHEQYFGPGTRLTVT.

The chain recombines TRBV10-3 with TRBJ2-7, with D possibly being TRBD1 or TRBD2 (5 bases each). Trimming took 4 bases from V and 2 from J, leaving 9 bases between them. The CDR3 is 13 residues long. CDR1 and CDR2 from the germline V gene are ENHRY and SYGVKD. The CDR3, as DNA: TGTGCCATCAGTGGCCAGGGACCCTACGAGCAGTACTTC. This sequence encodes CAISGQGPYEQYF.

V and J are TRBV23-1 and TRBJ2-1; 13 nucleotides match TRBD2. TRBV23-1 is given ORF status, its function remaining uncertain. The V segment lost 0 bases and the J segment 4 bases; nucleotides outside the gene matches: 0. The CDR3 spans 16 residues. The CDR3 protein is CASSQSGLAGYNEQFF. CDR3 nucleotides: TGCGCCAGCAGTCAATCGGGACTAGCGGGATACAATGAGCAGTTCTTC.

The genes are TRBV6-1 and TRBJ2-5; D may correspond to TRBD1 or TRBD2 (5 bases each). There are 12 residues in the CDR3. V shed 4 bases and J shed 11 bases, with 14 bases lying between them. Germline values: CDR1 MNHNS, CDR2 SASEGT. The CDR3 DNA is TGTGCCAGCAGTGGGGGGTTTGGAGAGCAGTACTTC. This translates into CASSGGFGEQYF.

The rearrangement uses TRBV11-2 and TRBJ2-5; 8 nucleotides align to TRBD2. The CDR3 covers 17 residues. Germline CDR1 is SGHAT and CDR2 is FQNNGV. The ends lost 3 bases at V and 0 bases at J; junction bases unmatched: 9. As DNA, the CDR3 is TGTGCCAGCAGCTTTCCGCCGGGCGGGGGGTACCAAGAGACCCAGTACTTC. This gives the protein CASSFPPGGGYQETQYF. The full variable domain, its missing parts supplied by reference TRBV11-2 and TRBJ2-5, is EAGVAQSPRYKIIEKRQSVAFWCNPISGHATLYWYQQILGQGPKLLIQFQNNGVVDDSQLPKDRFSAERLKGVDSTLKIQPAKLEDSAVYLCASSFPPGGGYQETQYFGPGTRLLVL.

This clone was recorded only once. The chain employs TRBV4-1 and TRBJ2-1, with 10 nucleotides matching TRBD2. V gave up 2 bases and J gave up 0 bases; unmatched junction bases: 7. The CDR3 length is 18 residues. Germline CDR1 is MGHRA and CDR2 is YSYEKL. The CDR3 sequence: CASSQSLAGESSYNEQFF. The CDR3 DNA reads TGCGCCAGCAGCCAAAGCCTAGCGGGGGAGAGCTCCTACAATGAGCAGTTCTTC.

CDR3 loop: CASSQDWGGELFF. For the CDR3, the DNA is TGCGCCAGCAGCCAAGATTGGGGTGGGGAGCTGTTTTTT. The chain couples TRBV4-1 to TRBJ2-2, with D unclear. Germline CDR1 MGHRA, CDR2 YSYEKL. V lost 0 bases and J lost 8, with 7 bases in between. This CDR3 spans 13 amino acids.

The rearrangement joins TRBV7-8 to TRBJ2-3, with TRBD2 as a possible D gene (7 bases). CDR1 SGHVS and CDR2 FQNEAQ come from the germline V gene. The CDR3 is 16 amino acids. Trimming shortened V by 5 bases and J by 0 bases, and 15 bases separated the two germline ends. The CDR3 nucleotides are TGTGCCAGCAGCGAGACGGGGGGCCTGAGCACAGATACGCAGTATTTT. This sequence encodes CASSETGGLSTDTQYF.

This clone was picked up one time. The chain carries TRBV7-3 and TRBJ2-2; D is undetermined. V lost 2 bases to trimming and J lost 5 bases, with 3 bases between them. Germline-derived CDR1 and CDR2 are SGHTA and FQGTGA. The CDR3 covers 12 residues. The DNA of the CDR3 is TGTGCCAGCAGCTTATTTACCGGGGAGCTGTTTTTT. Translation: CASSLFTGELFF.

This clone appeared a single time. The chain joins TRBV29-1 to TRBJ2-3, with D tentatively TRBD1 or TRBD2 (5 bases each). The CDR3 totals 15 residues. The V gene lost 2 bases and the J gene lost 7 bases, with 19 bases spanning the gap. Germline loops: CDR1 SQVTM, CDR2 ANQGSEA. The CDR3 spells CSVEWGDSWWNTQYF. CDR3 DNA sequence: TGCAGCGTTGAATGGGGAGACAGTTGGTGGAATACGCAGTATTTT.

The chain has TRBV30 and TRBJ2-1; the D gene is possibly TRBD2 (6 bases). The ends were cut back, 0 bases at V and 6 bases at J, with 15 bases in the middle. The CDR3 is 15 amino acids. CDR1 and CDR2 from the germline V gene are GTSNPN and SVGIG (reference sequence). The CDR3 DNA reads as TGTGCCTGGAGTGTACGCGGGAACGAGATCAATGAGCAGTTCTTC. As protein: CAWSVRGNEINEQFF.

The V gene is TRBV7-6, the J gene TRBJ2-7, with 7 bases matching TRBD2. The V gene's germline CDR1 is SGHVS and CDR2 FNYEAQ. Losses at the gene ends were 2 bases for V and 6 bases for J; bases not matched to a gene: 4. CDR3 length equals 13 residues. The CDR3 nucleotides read TGTGCCAGCAGCTTATGGGAGGGGAGCGAGCAGTACTTC. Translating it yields CASSLWEGSEQYF.

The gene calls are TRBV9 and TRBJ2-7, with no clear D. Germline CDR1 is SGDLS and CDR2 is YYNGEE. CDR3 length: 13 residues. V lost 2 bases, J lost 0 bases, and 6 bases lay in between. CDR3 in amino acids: CASSVDSSYEQYF. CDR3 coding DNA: TGTGCCAGCAGCGTTGACTCCTCCTACGAGCAGTACTTC.

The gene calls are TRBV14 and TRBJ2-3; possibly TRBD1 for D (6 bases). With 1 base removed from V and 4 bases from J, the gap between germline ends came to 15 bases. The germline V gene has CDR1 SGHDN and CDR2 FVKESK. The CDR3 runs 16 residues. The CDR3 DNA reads TGTGCCAGCAGCCAAGTGGGGGCTTTCTTTGCAGATACGCAGTATTTT. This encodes CASSQVGAFFADTQYF. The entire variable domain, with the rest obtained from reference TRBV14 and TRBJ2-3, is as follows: EAGVTQFPSHSVIEKGQTVTLRCDPISGHDNLYWYRRVMGKEIKFLLHFVKESKQDESGMPNNRFLAERTGGTYSTLKVQPAELEDSGVYFCASSQVGAFFADTQYFGPGTRLTVL.

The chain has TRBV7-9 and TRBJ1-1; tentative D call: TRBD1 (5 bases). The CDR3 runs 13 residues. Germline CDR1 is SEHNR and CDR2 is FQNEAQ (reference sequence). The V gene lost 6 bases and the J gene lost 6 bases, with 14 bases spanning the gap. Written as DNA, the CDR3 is TGTGCCAGCAGTGCACCCGCGGGGGCTGAAGCTTTCTTT. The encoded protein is CASSAPAGAEAFF.

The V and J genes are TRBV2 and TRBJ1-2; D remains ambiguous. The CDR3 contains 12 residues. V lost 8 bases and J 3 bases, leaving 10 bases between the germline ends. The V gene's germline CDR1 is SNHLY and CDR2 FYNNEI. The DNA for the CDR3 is TGTGCCAGCCGGCCAGCGGACTATGGCTACACCTTC. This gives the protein CASRPADYGYTF.

CDR3 bases: TGTGCCAGCAGTGAGTCGGGTGAGGGGAGCCACAATGAGCAGTTCTTC. This codes for CASSESGEGSHNEQFF. V gene TRBV6-4 combines with J gene TRBJ2-1; either TRBD1 or TRBD2 may fit D (5 bases each). V gave up 3 bases and J gave up 5 bases, with 17 bases separating them. CDR3 length: 16 residues. Germline CDR1 is MRHNA and CDR2 is SNTAGT.